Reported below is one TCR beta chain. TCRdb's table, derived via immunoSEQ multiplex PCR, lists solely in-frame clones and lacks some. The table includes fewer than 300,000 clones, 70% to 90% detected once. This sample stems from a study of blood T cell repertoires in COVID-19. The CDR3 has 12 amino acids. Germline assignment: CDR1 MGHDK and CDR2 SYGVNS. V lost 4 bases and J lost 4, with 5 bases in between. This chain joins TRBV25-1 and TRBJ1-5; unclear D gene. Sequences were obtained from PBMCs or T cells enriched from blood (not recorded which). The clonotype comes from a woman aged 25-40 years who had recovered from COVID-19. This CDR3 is CASSVGNQPQHF. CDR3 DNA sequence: TGTGCCAGCAGTGTCGGGAATCAGCCCCAGCATTTT.